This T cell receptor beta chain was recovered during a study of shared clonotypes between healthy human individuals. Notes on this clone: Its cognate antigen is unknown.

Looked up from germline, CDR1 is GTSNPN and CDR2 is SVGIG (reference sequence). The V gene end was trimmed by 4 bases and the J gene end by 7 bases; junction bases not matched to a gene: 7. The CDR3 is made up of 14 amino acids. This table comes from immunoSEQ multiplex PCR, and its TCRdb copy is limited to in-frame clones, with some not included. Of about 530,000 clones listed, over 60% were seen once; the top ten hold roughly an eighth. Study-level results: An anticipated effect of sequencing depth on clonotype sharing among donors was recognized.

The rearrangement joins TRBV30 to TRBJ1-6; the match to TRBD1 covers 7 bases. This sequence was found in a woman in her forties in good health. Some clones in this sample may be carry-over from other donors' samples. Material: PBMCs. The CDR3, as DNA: TGTGCCTGGACCCTCGGGACAGACAATTCACCCCTCCACTTT. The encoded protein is CAWTLGTDNSPLHF.